The 20 T cell receptor beta chains below come from one sample, sequenced in a study of T-cell reconstitution after alpha-beta-depleted transplantation in children. Preparation of the TCRbeta library was carried out with unique molecular identifiers. MiXCR was run by TCRdb on the PCR reads, yielding one entry per CDR3 protein. The sample gives about 980,000 distinct CDR3 sequences, roughly 31% of which show up once; roughly 31% is in the top ten. The sample was PBMCs, mostly from graft donor cells, taken 360 days after TCRalphabeta/CD19-depleted stem cell transplant. The receptor source for this set is a boy in the first two years of life who had a stem cell transplant for SCID, so the T cells may come from the graft donor.

This clonotype was seen at least ten times. The chain joins TRBV3-1 to TRBJ1-1; a possible D gene is TRBD1 (5 bases). Germline CDR1 LGHDT, CDR2 YNNKEL (reference sequence). The CDR3 runs 13 residues. V was pared by 6 bases and J by 1 base, with 9 bases between. The CDR3 DNA reads as TGTGCCAGCAGACCAACAGGGAACACTGAAGCTTTCTTT. This encodes CASRPTGNTEAFF.

The chain links TRBV11-2 to TRBJ2-3, with D possibly TRBD2 on 5 matching bases. This CDR3 is 14 amino acids long. Germline-derived CDR1 and CDR2 are SGHAT and FQNNGV. Trimming pared 5 bases from V and 4 bases from J, leaving 13 bases between. Written as DNA, the CDR3 is TGTGCCAGCAGCCCGGGAAAGGCAGCAGATACGCAGTATTTT. Translated, it gives CASSPGKAADTQYF.

Here the CDR3 reads CSARRSGLAADTQYF. The CDR3 coding sequence is TGCAGTGCTAGGAGGTCGGGACTAGCCGCAGATACGCAGTATTTT. The chain employs TRBV20-1 and TRBJ2-3, with 9 bases that match TRBD2. V was clipped by 3 bases and J by 4 bases; unmatched bases: 8. Germline values: CDR1 DFQATT, CDR2 SNEGSKA (reference sequence). This CDR3 is built from 15 residues.

The genes are TRBV20-1 and TRBJ1-5; no firm D call. Trimming removed 0 bases at V and 3 bases at J, with 6 bases between. Germline-derived CDR1 and CDR2 are DFQATT and SNEGSKA (reference sequence). The CDR3 is 13 amino acids. The CDR3 sequence: CSARDQYNQPQHF. DNA of the CDR3: TGCAGTGCTAGAGATCAGTACAATCAGCCCCAGCATTTT.

The gene calls are TRBV7-2 and TRBJ2-7, with D perhaps matching TRBD2 (6 bases). The length of the CDR3 is 13 residues. V gave up 5 bases and J gave up 7 bases, with 15 bases separating them. Germline V gene lookup returns CDR1 SGHTA and CDR2 FQGNSA. CDR3 nucleotides: TGTGCCAGCAGCCTTCGACAGAGCGGGGAGCAGTACTTC. As protein: CASSLRQSGEQYF.

There are a few counts of this clonotype. The V and J genes are TRBV12-3 or TRBV12-4 and TRBJ2-7, with a weak D call TRBD2 (5 bases). Between the trimmed V and J ends, which lost 5 bases and 2 bases, there was a span of 13 bases. The CDR3 totals 14 residues. The CDR3 DNA follows: TGTGCCAGCAGTCCTCAGAGGGCTGCCTACGAGCAGTACTTC. It yields the protein CASSPQRAAYEQYF.

This clonotype was counted a few times. The chain carries TRBV20-1 and TRBJ2-7; no reliable D call. The V gene's germline CDR1 is DFQATT and CDR2 SNEGSKA (reference sequence). The CDR3 loop spans 13 amino acids. Deletions cut 3 bases from V and 1 base from J, with 10 bases between. The chain's CDR3 is CSARLLRSYEQYF. The CDR3 nucleotides read TGCAGTGCTAGGTTACTCAGGTCCTACGAGCAGTACTTC.

The gene calls are TRBV11-1 and TRBJ2-2; 9 bases are shared with TRBD1. The junction had 7 bases not matched to a gene; V was cut back by 5 bases and J by 6 bases. Germline values: CDR1 SGHAT, CDR2 FQDESV (reference sequence). The CDR3 spans 15 residues. CDR3 DNA sequence: TGTGCCAGCAGCCCACAGGGGGCAGGGTCCGGGGAGCTGTTTTTT. Translating it yields CASSPQGAGSGELFF.

This clonotype was recorded a few times. The chain recombines TRBV7-9 with TRBJ2-1, with a tentative D call TRBD1 (6 bases). The V and J ends lost 2 bases and 3 bases respectively, with 11 bases between them. The germline V gene has CDR1 SEHNR and CDR2 FQNEAQ (reference sequence). The CDR3 spans 15 residues. The CDR3 is CASSLTGSFYNEQFF. The CDR3 DNA follows: TGTGCCAGCAGCTTAACAGGGTCTTTCTACAATGAGCAGTTCTTC.

This clonotype was detected many times. The rearrangement links TRBV4-3 to TRBJ2-2; no definite D call. This CDR3 comprises 15 residues. V was clipped by 4 bases and J by 4 bases, with 13 bases between them. The germline V gene has CDR1 LGHNA and CDR2 YSLEER. This chain's CDR3 is CASSLSPRSTGELFF. Written as DNA, the CDR3 is TGCGCCAGCAGCCTTTCTCCCCGGAGCACCGGGGAGCTGTTTTTT.

This chain links TRBV9 with TRBJ2-3, with 10 bases fitting TRBD2. This CDR3 contains 20 residues. Looked up from germline, CDR1 is SGDLS and CDR2 is YYNGEE. Trimming at V came to 4 bases and at J to 0 bases, leaving 17 bases not matched to a gene. In DNA form, the CDR3 reads TGTGCCAGCAGCCACAACCTACTAGCGGGGTCAACCCCTAGCACAGATACGCAGTATTTT. This encodes CASSHNLLAGSTPSTDTQYF.

This clonotype was recorded a few times. The chain is built from TRBV4-1 and TRBJ2-1; a possible D gene is TRBD2 (5 bases). V lost 3 bases to trimming and J lost 5 bases, with 17 bases between them. The germline gives CDR1 MGHRA, CDR2 YSYEKL. The CDR3 spans 16 residues. The CDR3 bases are TGCGCCAGCAGCCAGAGGCAGGTCCTGAGGGACAATGAGCAGTTCTTC. Translated: CASSQRQVLRDNEQFF.

This clonotype appeared a few times. The chain links TRBV20-1 to TRBJ2-3; perhaps TRBD2 as D (6 bases). V was cut by 6 bases and J by 3 bases, with 19 bases left in between. The CDR3 is made up of 15 amino acids. Germline CDR1 DFQATT, CDR2 SNEGSKA (reference sequence). The CDR3 region is CSAPEVGAGTDTQYF. CDR3 DNA sequence: TGCAGTGCCCCGGAAGTTGGCGCGGGAACAGATACGCAGTATTTT.

This clonotype has more than one count but fewer than ten. The V gene is TRBV20-1, the J gene TRBJ2-3; D ambiguous. CDR3 size: 14 residues. Germline-derived CDR1 and CDR2 are DFQATT and SNEGSKA (reference sequence). The V and J ends lost 1 base and 6 bases respectively, with 14 bases between them. In DNA, the CDR3 is TGCAGTGCTAGAGCCTCTCCTGGCTTGGATACGCAGTATTTT. Translating gives CSARASPGLDTQYF.

This chain joins TRBV15 and TRBJ2-7; unclear D gene. The CDR3 loop spans 14 amino acids. Germline CDR1 is LNHNV and CDR2 is YYDKDF (reference sequence). Trimming took off 0 bases at V and 4 bases at J, with 10 bases between the two ends. This CDR3 reads CATSRDLKRYEQYF. DNA for the CDR3: TGTGCCACCAGCAGAGATTTGAAGAGGTACGAGCAGTACTTC.

In DNA form, the CDR3 reads TGCAGTGCTAGGCCGGCCGGGACAGGGGATAGGACTGAAGCTTTCTTT. Its translation is CSARPAGTGDRTEAFF. V and J are TRBV20-1 and TRBJ1-1; TRBD1 agrees at 10 bases. Germline V gives CDR1 DFQATT, CDR2 SNEGSKA (reference sequence). With V trimmed by 3 bases and J by 5 bases, 12 bases remained unmatched. The CDR3 runs to 16 residues.

The chain joins TRBV28 to TRBJ2-1; D could derive from TRBD1 or TRBD2 (5 bases each). The CDR3 runs to 16 residues. The germline CDR1 and CDR2 sequences are MDHEN and SYDVKM. V lost 1 base and J lost 5, with 15 bases in between. CDR3 residues: CASSLSLLGTNNEQFF. The CDR3 DNA sequence: TGTGCCAGCAGTTTATCCCTCCTCGGGACCAACAATGAGCAGTTCTTC.

The rearrangement links TRBV7-3 to TRBJ2-5, with D perhaps given as TRBD1 or TRBD2 (5 bases each). The CDR3 sequence is 14 residues long. Germline V gene sequence: CDR1 SGHTA, CDR2 FQGTGA. V shed 2 bases and J shed 5 bases, with 12 bases lying between them. CDR3 sequence (DNA): TGTGCCAGCAGCTTATTAGAGGGGTCGGAGACCCAGTACTTC. It codes for CASSLLEGSETQYF.

The gene calls are TRBV29-1 and TRBJ2-1; 8 bases align to TRBD1. CDR1 is SQVTM and CDR2 is ANQGSEA in the germline V gene. This CDR3 has 14 amino acids. Trimming at V came to 4 bases and at J to 7 bases, leaving 9 bases not matched to a gene. The CDR3 spells CSVGRDRLRNEQFF. The CDR3 DNA reads TGCAGCGTTGGCCGGGACAGGCTTCGAAATGAGCAGTTCTTC.

The chain couples TRBV20-1 to TRBJ1-5; 7 nucleotides line up with TRBD1. The CDR3 consists of 15 residues. Germline V lookup: CDR1 DFQATT, CDR2 SNEGSKA (reference sequence). V dropped 3 bases and J dropped 4; count of bases not matched to a gene: 9. CDR3 DNA sequence: TGCAGTGCTAGGAGGAGGACAGGAGGTAATCAGCCCCAGCATTTT. Its translation is CSARRRTGGNQPQHF.